Each of the 8 T cell receptor beta chains below was sequenced from the same sample in a study of T-cell reconstitution after alpha-beta-depleted transplantation in children. During its preparation, the TCRbeta library received unique molecular identifiers. TCRdb reanalysed the PCR reads using MiXCR and keeps one entry per CDR3 protein. The sample holds around 490,000 distinct CDR3 sequences; about an eighth are singletons and the top ten take 14%. Sequences were derived from PBMCs, mostly from graft donor cells, sampled 180 days after TCRalphabeta/CD19-depleted stem cell transplant. The receptors come from a female patient aged 2-10 years who had a stem cell transplant for aplastic anemia, so the T cells may come from the graft donor.

This clonotype has only a few counts. The J gene is TRBJ2-5, the V gene TRBV6-5, with 8 nucleotides matching TRBD2. V lost 2 bases and J lost 1; bases outside the gene matches: 9. The CDR3 has 17 amino acids. CDR1 and CDR2 from the germline V gene are MNHEY and SVGAGI. In nucleotides, the CDR3 is TGTGCCAGCAGTTACGGACTAGGACTAGCTTTCCAAGAGACCCAGTACTTC. Its protein is CASSYGLGLAFQETQYF.

This chain connects TRBV28 to TRBJ1-2; D remains unclear. The length of the CDR3 is 14 residues. Trimming shortened V by 4 bases and J by 5 bases, and 14 bases separated the two germline ends. Germline CDR1 reads MDHEN; CDR2 reads SYDVKM. This CDR3 reads CASSSREVRYGYTF. CDR3 DNA: TGTGCCAGCAGTTCCCGAGAAGTTCGGTATGGCTACACCTTC.

This clonotype has a handful of counts. The chain uses TRBV9 and TRBJ2-7; D may match TRBD1 or TRBD2 (5 bases each). Germline V gives CDR1 SGDLS, CDR2 YYNGEE. V was cut by 1 base and J by 0 bases, with 11 bases left in between. The CDR3 sequence is 15 residues long. The CDR3 spells CASSVSGTTSYEQYF. The CDR3 DNA is TGTGCCAGCAGCGTATCCGGGACCACCTCCTACGAGCAGTACTTC.

This clonotype was detected a few times. The rearrangement uses TRBV27 and TRBJ2-7, with D unresolved. Deletions cut 7 bases from V and 1 base from J, with 11 bases between. Germline CDR1 reads MNHEY; CDR2 reads SMNVEV (reference sequence). The CDR3 extends over 13 amino acids. DNA for the CDR3: TGTGCCAGCATAGGAGAGCCGTCCTACGAGCAGTACTTC. Translated: CASIGEPSYEQYF.

This clonotype was seen a handful of times. V usage is TRBV20-1 and J usage is TRBJ1-2, with 9 positions matching TRBD1. Germline V lookup: CDR1 DFQATT, CDR2 SNEGSKA (reference sequence). This CDR3 is 13 amino acids long. V trimming: 3 bases; J trimming: 3 bases; junction bases outside the gene matches: 2. CDR3: CSARGDRDYGYTF. The CDR3 DNA sequence: TGCAGTGCTAGGGGGGACAGGGACTATGGCTACACCTTC.

The CDR3 region is CASSLGGGKPYF. CDR3 DNA: TGTGCCAGCAGCTTAGGCGGGGGGAAGCCGTACTTC. The rearrangement links TRBV13 to TRBJ2-7; 7 bases agree with TRBD2. From germline, CDR1 is PRHDT and CDR2 FYEKMQ (reference sequence). V lost 0 bases, J lost 12 bases, and 5 bases stayed unmatched. The CDR3 is 12 amino acids.

This clonotype was seen a handful of times. The chain employs TRBV27 and TRBJ1-6; 7 bases are a match to TRBD1. Germline V gene sequence: CDR1 MNHEY, CDR2 SMNVEV (reference sequence). The CDR3 is 16 amino acids. Trimming at V came to 2 bases and at J to 8 bases, leaving 9 bases not matched to a gene. This chain's CDR3 is CASSLRQGRTDSPLHF. The CDR3 DNA reads TGTGCCAGCAGTTTACGACAGGGTAGGACGGATTCACCCCTCCACTTT.

The chain links TRBV18 to TRBJ2-7; D gene unclear. The CDR3 extends over 17 amino acids. The germline gives CDR1 KGHSH, CDR2 LQKENI. Trimming cost V 4 bases and J 0 bases, with 19 bases left between them. DNA of the CDR3: TGTGCCAGCTCACTCTCGCAGGCACGAGCCCGCTCCTACGAGCAGTACTTC. Its translation is CASSLSQARARSYEQYF. The complete variable domain, with remaining parts taken from reference TRBV18 and TRBJ2-7, reads NAGVMQNPRHLVRRRGQEARLRCSPMKGHSHVYWYRQLPEEGLKFMVYLQKENIIDESGMPKERFSAEFPKEGPSILRIQQVVRGDSAAYFCASSLSQARARSYEQYFGPGTRLTVT.